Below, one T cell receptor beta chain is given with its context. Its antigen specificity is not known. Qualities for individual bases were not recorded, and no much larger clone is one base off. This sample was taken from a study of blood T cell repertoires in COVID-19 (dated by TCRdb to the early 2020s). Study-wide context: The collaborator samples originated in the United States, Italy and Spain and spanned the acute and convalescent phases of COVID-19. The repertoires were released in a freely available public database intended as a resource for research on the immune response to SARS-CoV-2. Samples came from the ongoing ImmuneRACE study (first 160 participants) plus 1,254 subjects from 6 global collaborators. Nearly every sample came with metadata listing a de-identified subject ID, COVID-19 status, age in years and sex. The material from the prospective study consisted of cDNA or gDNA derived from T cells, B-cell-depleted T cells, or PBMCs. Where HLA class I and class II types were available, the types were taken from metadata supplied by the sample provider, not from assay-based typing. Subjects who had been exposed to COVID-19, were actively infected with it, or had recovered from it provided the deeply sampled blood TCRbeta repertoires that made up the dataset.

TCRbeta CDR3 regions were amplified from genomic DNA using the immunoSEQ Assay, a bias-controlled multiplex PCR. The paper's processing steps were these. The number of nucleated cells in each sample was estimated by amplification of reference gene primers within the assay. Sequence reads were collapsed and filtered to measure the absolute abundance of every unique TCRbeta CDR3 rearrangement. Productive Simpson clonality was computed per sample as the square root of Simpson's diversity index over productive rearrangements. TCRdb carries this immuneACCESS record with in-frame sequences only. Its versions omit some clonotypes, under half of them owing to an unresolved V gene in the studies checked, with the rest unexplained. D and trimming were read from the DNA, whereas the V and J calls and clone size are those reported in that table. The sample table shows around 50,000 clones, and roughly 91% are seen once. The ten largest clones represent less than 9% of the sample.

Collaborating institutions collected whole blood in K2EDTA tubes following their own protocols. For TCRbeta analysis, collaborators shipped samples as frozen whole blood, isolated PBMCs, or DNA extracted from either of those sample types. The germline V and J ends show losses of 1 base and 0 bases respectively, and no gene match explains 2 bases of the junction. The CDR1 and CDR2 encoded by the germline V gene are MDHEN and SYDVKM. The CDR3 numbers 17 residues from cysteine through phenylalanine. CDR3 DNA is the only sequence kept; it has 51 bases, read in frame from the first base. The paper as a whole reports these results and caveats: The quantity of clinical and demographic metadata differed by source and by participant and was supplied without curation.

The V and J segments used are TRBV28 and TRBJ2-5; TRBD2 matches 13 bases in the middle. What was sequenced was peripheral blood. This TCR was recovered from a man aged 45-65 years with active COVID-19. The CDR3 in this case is CASSLSGLAGDQETQYF. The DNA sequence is TGTGCCAGCAGTTTATCCGGACTAGCGGGGGACCAAGAGACCCAGTACTTC.